This TCR beta chain was captured by sequencing in a study of PD-1 blockade in classical Hodgkin lymphoma. General observations from the study: Newly diagnosed patients were reported to exhibit reduced baseline TCR diversity relative to healthy donors. Possibly reflecting disease activity or prior therapy, repertoire differences have causes that remain undefined.

Sequencing used immunoSEQ multiplex PCR; TCRdb keeps in-frame clones, though not all of them. The sample lists around 10,000 clones; about three quarters were seen once. The patients all showed relapse after autologous stem cell transplantation, while their brentuximab vedotin exposure varied. A note on this clone: Its antigen remains unidentified.

The source was peripheral blood mononuclear cells (PBMCs), collected at baseline. The TCR comes from a human donor with classical Hodgkin lymphoma.

This CDR3 reads CASTISGANVLTF. Written as DNA, the CDR3 is TGTGCCAGCACCATCTCTGGGGCCAACGTCCTGACTTTC. The chain is built from TRBV6-6 and TRBJ2-6; D remains ambiguous. V lost 7 bases and J 0 bases, leaving 4 bases between the germline ends. This CDR3 contains 13 residues. Germline CDR1 and CDR2: MNHNY and SVGAGI (reference sequence).